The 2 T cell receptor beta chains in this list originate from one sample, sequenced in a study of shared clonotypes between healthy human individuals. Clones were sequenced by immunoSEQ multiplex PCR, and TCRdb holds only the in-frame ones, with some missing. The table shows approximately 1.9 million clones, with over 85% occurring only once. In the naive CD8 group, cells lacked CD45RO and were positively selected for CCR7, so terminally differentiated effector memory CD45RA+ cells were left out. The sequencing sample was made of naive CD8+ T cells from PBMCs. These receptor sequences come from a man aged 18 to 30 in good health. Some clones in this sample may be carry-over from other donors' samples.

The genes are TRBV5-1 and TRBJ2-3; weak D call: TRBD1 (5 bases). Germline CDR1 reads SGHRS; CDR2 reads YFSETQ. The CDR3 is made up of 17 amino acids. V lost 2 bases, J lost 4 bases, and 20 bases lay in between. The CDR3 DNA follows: TGCGCCAGCAGCTTAGTTACAGGCTTAAGCTACCCAGATACGCAGTATTTT. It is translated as CASSLVTGLSYPDTQYF.

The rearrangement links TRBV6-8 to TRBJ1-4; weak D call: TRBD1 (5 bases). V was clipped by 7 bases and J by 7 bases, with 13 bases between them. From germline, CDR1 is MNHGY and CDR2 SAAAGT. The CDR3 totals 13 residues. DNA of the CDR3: TGTGCCAGCACGGGGCGCGATCCTGAAAAACTGTTTTTT. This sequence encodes CASTGRDPEKLFF.